Listed below are T cell receptor beta chains from one sample, sequenced in a study of blood T cell repertoires in COVID-19. Data came from immunoSEQ multiplex PCR; TCRdb stores just in-frame clones and leaves some out. The data hold around 100,000 clones, with about 80% observed a single time. The sample consisted of peripheral blood. These receptors were obtained from a human donor in a cohort sampled during active COVID-19. CDR3s include the opening cysteine and the closing phenylalanine or tryptophan. Each record gives: J gene, V gene, CDR3 protein.

TRBJ1-6,TRBV7-8,CASSLVMGVGNSPLHF
TRBJ1-2,TRBV7-9,CASSVDRGHNGYTF
TRBJ2-1,TRBV19,CASSIPLAGVRSSYNEQFF
TRBJ2-5,TRBV10-1,CASSAGTGGAGETQYF
TRBJ1-3,TRBV3-1/TRBV3-2,CASSSGLISGNTIYF
TRBJ1-2,TRBV7-9,CASSLDGGQGGYTF
TRBJ1-1,TRBV5-4,CASRTGTGGPSTEAFF
TRBJ2-3,TRBV5-5,CASIREAASTDTQYF
TRBJ2-2,TRBV5-1,CASSLNPLTGELFF
TRBJ2-3,TRBV6-5,CAVRTSTDTQYF
TRBJ2-7,TRBV27,CASSPGQGASSYEQYF
TRBJ2-5,TRBV4-2,CASSQEAGGPETQYF
TRBJ1-1,TRBV7-8,CASSPGVGTEAFF
TRBJ1-1,TRBV30,CAWDGTETVEAFF
TRBJ1-5,TRBV2,CASSQDRVRQPQHF
TRBJ1-5,TRBV15,CATSRDRQATQPQHF
TRBJ1-2,TRBV18,CASSADRGDYGYTF
TRBJ1-2,TRBV3-1/TRBV3-2,CASSQVKGFSGYTF
TRBJ2-7,TRBV18,CASSPLAGAEYEQYF